The 25 T cell receptor beta chains reported below all come from one sample, sequenced in a study of blood T cell repertoires in COVID-19. The data were produced by immunoSEQ multiplex PCR, yet TCRdb's version contains in-frame clones alone and is incomplete. The table lists hundreds of thousands of clones, about 83% of them singletons. Sequences were obtained from peripheral blood. The source is a woman aged 80 or older with COVID-19, enrolled during active disease.

V gene TRBV29-1 combines with J gene TRBJ1-5; D is ambiguous. Trimming left V 1 base short and J 7 bases short, with 14 bases between. CDR3 size: 14 residues. CDR1 and CDR2 from the germline V gene are SQVTM and ANQGSEA. The CDR3 loop reads CSVEGAGVGQPQHF. The CDR3 coding sequence is TGCAGCGTTGAAGGAGCCGGGGTAGGGCAGCCCCAGCATTTT.

The chain carries TRBV28 and TRBJ2-5; D remains ambiguous. CDR3 length: 16 amino acids. V lost 5 bases to trimming and J lost 0 bases, with 16 bases between them. Germline CDR1 is MDHEN and CDR2 is SYDVKM. The CDR3 coding sequence is TGTGCCAGCAGTGCTGCATGGCAGACTTACCAAGAGACCCAGTACTTC. Residues: CASSAAWQTYQETQYF.

The chain links TRBV6-2 or TRBV6-3 to TRBJ1-4; TRBD1 might be the D (5 bases). V gave up 2 bases and J gave up 8 bases, with 15 bases separating them. The CDR3 has 15 amino acids. Germline V gene data show CDR1 as MNHEY and CDR2 as SVGEGT. CDR3: CASSYGQARREKLFF. CDR3 DNA: TGTGCCAGCAGTTACGGACAAGCACGAAGAGAAAAACTGTTTTTT.

CDR3 sequence: CASRWTGRSNTEAFF. Written as DNA, the CDR3 is TGTGCCAGTAGATGGACAGGGAGGTCGAACACTGAAGCTTTCTTT. This sequence joins TRBV19 and TRBJ1-1, with 8 bases fitting TRBD1. Germline lookup yields CDR1 LNHDA and CDR2 SQIVND (reference sequence). This CDR3 region has 15 residues. V lost 6 bases and J lost 1; bases outside the gene matches: 7.

The chain employs TRBV7-8 and TRBJ2-5; 12 positions agree with TRBD2. The V gene end was trimmed by 4 bases and the J gene end by 3 bases; junction bases not matched to a gene: 6. Germline V gene sequence: CDR1 SGHVS, CDR2 FQNEAQ. This CDR3 region has 16 residues. The CDR3 bases are TGTGCCAGCAGCTCCTACACTAGCGGGGGGAAAGAGACCCAGTACTTC. Translating gives CASSSYTSGGKETQYF.

The rearrangement uses TRBV3-1 (or the pseudogene TRBV3-2) and TRBJ1-4; perhaps TRBD1 as D (6 bases). The germline V gene encodes CDR1 LGHDT and CDR2 YNNKEL (reference sequence). There are 15 residues in the CDR3. Deletions cut 4 bases from V and 3 bases from J, with 12 bases between. CDR3 protein: CASSRGGAANEKLFF. The CDR3 nucleotides read TGTGCCAGCAGCCGAGGGGGGGCGGCTAATGAAAAACTGTTTTTT.

This rearrangement joins TRBV28 to TRBJ2-7; 10 positions agree with TRBD1. There are 17 residues in the CDR3. Germline V gene sequence: CDR1 MDHEN, CDR2 SYDVKM. The ends lost 6 bases at V and 6 bases at J; junction bases unmatched: 17. The CDR3 DNA follows: TGTGCCAGCAGCCCATGGATTACGAGACAGGGGGCAGGCGAGCAGTACTTC. Its protein product is CASSPWITRQGAGEQYF.

The V gene is TRBV6-5, the J gene TRBJ1-2, with TRBD1 as a possible D gene (6 bases). This CDR3 spans 14 amino acids. The germline CDR1 and CDR2 sequences are MNHEY and SVGAGI. V lost 6 bases, J lost 4 bases, and 15 bases lay in between. The CDR3 DNA reads TGTGCCAGCAGCTCCGGGACACAGAGCTATGGCTACACCTTC. Protein product: CASSSGTQSYGYTF.

V gene TRBV2 combines with J gene TRBJ2-1, with 10 bases matching TRBD2. The CDR3 runs 16 residues. Germline lookup yields CDR1 SNHLY and CDR2 FYNNEI. The V gene end was trimmed by 4 bases and the J gene end by 2 bases; junction bases not matched to a gene: 5. The CDR3 loop is CASSVRAGGPYNEQFF. Here the CDR3 DNA reads TGTGCCAGCAGTGTGAGAGCGGGGGGGCCCTACAATGAGCAGTTCTTC.

The chain combines TRBV28 with TRBJ1-5; D not certain. This CDR3 contains 12 residues. Germline lookup yields CDR1 MDHEN and CDR2 SYDVKM. Between the trimmed V and J ends, which lost 3 bases and 6 bases, there was a span of 6 bases. This chain's CDR3 is CASSFEVQPQHF. Written as DNA, the CDR3 is TGTGCCAGCAGTTTCGAGGTTCAGCCCCAGCATTTT.

This chain connects TRBV19 to TRBJ1-1; D is possibly TRBD1 (5 bases). Germline V gene sequence: CDR1 LNHDA, CDR2 SQIVND (reference sequence). The CDR3 loop spans 14 amino acids. V was cut by 7 bases and J by 2 bases, with 14 bases left in between. The CDR3 here is CASKLGQDNTEAFF. CDR3 DNA: TGTGCCAGTAAGTTGGGGCAGGATAACACTGAAGCTTTCTTT.

This clone was seen once. The V and J genes are TRBV3-1 (or the pseudogene TRBV3-2) and TRBJ2-3; D not resolved. The CDR3 sequence is 13 residues long. Trimming pared 0 bases from V and 3 bases from J, leaving 4 bases between. Per germline, CDR1 LGHDT and CDR2 YNNKEL (reference sequence). CDR3 in amino acids: CASSQEETDTQYF. For the CDR3, the DNA is TGTGCCAGCAGCCAAGAGGAGACAGATACGCAGTATTTT.

This clone was counted a single time. This rearrangement joins TRBV19 to TRBJ1-5; 12 positions agree with TRBD1. The CDR3 length is 15 residues. V gave up 5 bases and J gave up 6 bases; unmatched junction bases: 5. Germline CDR1 and CDR2: LNHDA and SQIVND (reference sequence). CDR3 DNA sequence: TGTGCCAGTAGTCCCGGGACAGGGGGCCGTCAGCCCCAGCATTTT. Encoded protein: CASSPGTGGRQPQHF.

This clone was picked up a small number of times. V and J are TRBV5-1 and TRBJ2-7, with D possibly matching TRBD1 (6 bases). The CDR3 runs to 13 residues. CDR1 SGHRS and CDR2 YFSETQ come from the germline V gene. V lost 4 bases to trimming and J lost 1 base, with 9 bases between them. CDR3 nucleotides: TGCGCCAGCAGCAATACAGGGTCCTACGAGCAGTACTTC. Its protein product is CASSNTGSYEQYF. Full variable domain (missing parts from reference TRBV5-1 and TRBJ2-7): KAGVTQTPRYLIKTRGQQVTLSCSPISGHRSVSWYQQTPGQGLQFLFEYFSETQRNKGNFPGRFSGRQFSNSRSEMNVSTLELGDSALYLCASSNTGSYEQYFGPGTRLTVT.

CDR3 sequence: CASSLQGYLGRSNQPQHF. The CDR3, as DNA: TGTGCCAGCAGCTTGCAGGGGTACTTGGGTCGTAGCAATCAGCCCCAGCATTTT. The genes are TRBV5-6 and TRBJ1-5; tentative D call: TRBD1 (6 bases). V lost 1 base to trimming and J lost 0 bases, with 17 bases between them. Germline CDR1 and CDR2: SGHDT and YYEEEE. The CDR3 is made up of 18 amino acids.

The rearrangement joins TRBV28 to TRBJ1-6; 7 nucleotides align to TRBD1. CDR3 size: 15 residues. Germline V gene sequence: CDR1 MDHEN, CDR2 SYDVKM. V trimming: 2 bases; J trimming: 7 bases; junction bases outside the gene matches: 5. In nucleotides, the CDR3 is TGTGCCAGCAGTTTAGAACAGGGGAGAAATTCACCCCTCCACTTT. Its translation: CASSLEQGRNSPLHF.

CDR3 coding DNA: TGTGCCAGCAGCCAAGCCGGGACAGGGGCAGGGAACACTGAAGCTTTCTTT. Translated: CASSQAGTGAGNTEAFF. The rearrangement uses TRBV14 and TRBJ1-1, with 10 nucleotides matching TRBD1. Germline V lookup: CDR1 SGHDN, CDR2 FVKESK. The CDR3 contains 17 residues. Unmatched junction bases numbered 6, after V lost 1 base and J lost 1 base.

This chain connects TRBV6-5 to TRBJ2-4; TRBD1 matches 10 bases. V dropped 5 bases and J dropped 4; count of bases not matched to a gene: 5. CDR1 and CDR2 (germline): MNHEY, SVGAGI. There are 15 residues in the CDR3. The CDR3 region is CASSPQGQGKNIQYF. Written as DNA, the CDR3 is TGTGCCAGCAGTCCCCAGGGACAGGGGAAAAACATTCAGTACTTC.

The V and J genes are TRBV5-1 and TRBJ1-5; no firm D call. The length of the CDR3 is 14 residues. Germline CDR1 reads SGHRS; CDR2 reads YFSETQ. Trimming removed 0 bases from V and 6 bases from J, with 10 bases in between. The CDR3 protein is CASSLGGIGQPQHF. Here the CDR3 DNA reads TGCGCCAGCAGCTTGGGAGGGATTGGTCAGCCCCAGCATTTT.

The V call is TRBV18, the J call TRBJ2-2; D possibly corresponds to TRBD1 (5 bases). The CDR3 is 15 residues long. Deletions cut 3 bases from V and 0 bases from J, with 8 bases between. Germline CDR1 is KGHSH and CDR2 is LQKENI. CDR3 region: CASSPLRANTGELFF. Here the CDR3 DNA reads TGTGCCAGCTCACCTCTCAGGGCGAACACCGGGGAGCTGTTTTTT. Filled out from reference TRBV18 and TRBJ2-2, the complete variable domain reads NAGVMQNPRHLVRRRGQEARLRCSPMKGHSHVYWYRQLPEEGLKFMVYLQKENIIDESGMPKERFSAEFPKEGPSILRIQQVVRGDSAAYFCASSPLRANTGELFFGEGSRLTVL.

V and J are TRBV5-1 and TRBJ1-3; D may be TRBD1 (6 bases). CDR1 and CDR2 from the germline V gene are SGHRS and YFSETQ. The CDR3 runs to 14 residues. The V end lost 0 bases, the J end lost 6 bases, and 10 bases lay between the germline ends. The CDR3 is CASSLAGAENTIYF. DNA for the CDR3: TGCGCCAGCAGCTTGGCAGGGGCGGAAAACACCATATATTTT.

The rearrangement links TRBV6-5 to TRBJ1-2, with D uncertain. V was trimmed by 5 bases and J by 7 bases, leaving 8 bases between them. Germline CDR1 and CDR2: MNHEY and SVGAGI. CDR3 length equals 11 residues. The CDR3 region is CASSLDLGYTF. CDR3 coding DNA: TGTGCCAGCAGTCTAGACCTTGGCTACACCTTC.

The chain uses TRBV5-1 and TRBJ1-4; 10 nucleotides align to TRBD1. Germline V CDR1 and CDR2: SGHRS, YFSETQ. Trimming took 3 bases from V and 0 from J; bases not matched to a gene: 8. CDR3 length: 18 amino acids. DNA of the CDR3: TGCGCCAGCAGCTCGGGGACAGGGGAAGTTCCAACTAATGAAAAACTGTTTTTT. Its protein product is CASSSGTGEVPTNEKLFF.

The rearrangement links TRBV5-4 to TRBJ2-1; D call uncertain. Germline values: CDR1 SGHNT, CDR2 YYREEE (reference sequence). The CDR3 has 11 amino acids. V lost 4 bases and J 10 bases, leaving 9 bases between the germline ends. CDR3 in DNA: TGTGCCAGCAGCGTCAGTAACGAGCAGTTCTTC. Residues: CASSVSNEQFF. The complete variable domain, with remaining parts taken from reference TRBV5-4 and TRBJ2-1, reads ETGVTQSPTHLIKTRGQQVTLRCSSQSGHNTVSWYQQALGQGPQFIFQYYREEENGRGNFPPRFSGLQFPNYSSELNVNALELDDSALYLCASSVSNEQFFGPGTRLTVL.

The chain combines TRBV15 with TRBJ1-6; TRBD1 matches at 12 bases. CDR1 and CDR2 (germline): LNHNV, YYDKDF (reference sequence). This CDR3 spans 14 amino acids. V lost 5 bases and J lost 10; bases outside the gene matches: 3. Here the CDR3 reads CATSLGQGASPLHF. The CDR3 DNA reads as TGTGCCACCAGCCTGGGACAGGGGGCATCACCCCTCCACTTT.